The T cell receptor beta chain under discussion was sequenced for a study of CD8+ T cells in alopecia areata. General study results and limits: Clonality in lesional scalp, especially alopecia totalis/universalis, exceeded that of normal scalp.

The V and J ends lost 4 bases and 5 bases, in that order; junction bases with no gene match: 11. Germline-derived CDR1 and CDR2 are SGHRS and YFSETQ. The length of the CDR3 is 17 residues. Details on this clone: What it recognizes is unknown.

Following RNA extraction, reverse transcription yielded cDNA that acted as the sequencing template. Assay: immunoSEQ multiplex PCR; the TCRdb copy retains only in-frame clones and omits some. This table has around 140,000 clones, 45% to 60% appearing once. This TCR was sampled from a human donor with alopecia areata. The chain carries TRBV5-1 and TRBJ2-7; 14 positions agree with TRBD2. The specimen sequenced was CD4+ T cells sorted from blood. The CDR3 bases are TGCGCCAGCAGCGCGGGACCTCCGGGACTAGCGGGAGACGAGCAGTACTTC. Its protein is CASSAGPPGLAGDEQYF.